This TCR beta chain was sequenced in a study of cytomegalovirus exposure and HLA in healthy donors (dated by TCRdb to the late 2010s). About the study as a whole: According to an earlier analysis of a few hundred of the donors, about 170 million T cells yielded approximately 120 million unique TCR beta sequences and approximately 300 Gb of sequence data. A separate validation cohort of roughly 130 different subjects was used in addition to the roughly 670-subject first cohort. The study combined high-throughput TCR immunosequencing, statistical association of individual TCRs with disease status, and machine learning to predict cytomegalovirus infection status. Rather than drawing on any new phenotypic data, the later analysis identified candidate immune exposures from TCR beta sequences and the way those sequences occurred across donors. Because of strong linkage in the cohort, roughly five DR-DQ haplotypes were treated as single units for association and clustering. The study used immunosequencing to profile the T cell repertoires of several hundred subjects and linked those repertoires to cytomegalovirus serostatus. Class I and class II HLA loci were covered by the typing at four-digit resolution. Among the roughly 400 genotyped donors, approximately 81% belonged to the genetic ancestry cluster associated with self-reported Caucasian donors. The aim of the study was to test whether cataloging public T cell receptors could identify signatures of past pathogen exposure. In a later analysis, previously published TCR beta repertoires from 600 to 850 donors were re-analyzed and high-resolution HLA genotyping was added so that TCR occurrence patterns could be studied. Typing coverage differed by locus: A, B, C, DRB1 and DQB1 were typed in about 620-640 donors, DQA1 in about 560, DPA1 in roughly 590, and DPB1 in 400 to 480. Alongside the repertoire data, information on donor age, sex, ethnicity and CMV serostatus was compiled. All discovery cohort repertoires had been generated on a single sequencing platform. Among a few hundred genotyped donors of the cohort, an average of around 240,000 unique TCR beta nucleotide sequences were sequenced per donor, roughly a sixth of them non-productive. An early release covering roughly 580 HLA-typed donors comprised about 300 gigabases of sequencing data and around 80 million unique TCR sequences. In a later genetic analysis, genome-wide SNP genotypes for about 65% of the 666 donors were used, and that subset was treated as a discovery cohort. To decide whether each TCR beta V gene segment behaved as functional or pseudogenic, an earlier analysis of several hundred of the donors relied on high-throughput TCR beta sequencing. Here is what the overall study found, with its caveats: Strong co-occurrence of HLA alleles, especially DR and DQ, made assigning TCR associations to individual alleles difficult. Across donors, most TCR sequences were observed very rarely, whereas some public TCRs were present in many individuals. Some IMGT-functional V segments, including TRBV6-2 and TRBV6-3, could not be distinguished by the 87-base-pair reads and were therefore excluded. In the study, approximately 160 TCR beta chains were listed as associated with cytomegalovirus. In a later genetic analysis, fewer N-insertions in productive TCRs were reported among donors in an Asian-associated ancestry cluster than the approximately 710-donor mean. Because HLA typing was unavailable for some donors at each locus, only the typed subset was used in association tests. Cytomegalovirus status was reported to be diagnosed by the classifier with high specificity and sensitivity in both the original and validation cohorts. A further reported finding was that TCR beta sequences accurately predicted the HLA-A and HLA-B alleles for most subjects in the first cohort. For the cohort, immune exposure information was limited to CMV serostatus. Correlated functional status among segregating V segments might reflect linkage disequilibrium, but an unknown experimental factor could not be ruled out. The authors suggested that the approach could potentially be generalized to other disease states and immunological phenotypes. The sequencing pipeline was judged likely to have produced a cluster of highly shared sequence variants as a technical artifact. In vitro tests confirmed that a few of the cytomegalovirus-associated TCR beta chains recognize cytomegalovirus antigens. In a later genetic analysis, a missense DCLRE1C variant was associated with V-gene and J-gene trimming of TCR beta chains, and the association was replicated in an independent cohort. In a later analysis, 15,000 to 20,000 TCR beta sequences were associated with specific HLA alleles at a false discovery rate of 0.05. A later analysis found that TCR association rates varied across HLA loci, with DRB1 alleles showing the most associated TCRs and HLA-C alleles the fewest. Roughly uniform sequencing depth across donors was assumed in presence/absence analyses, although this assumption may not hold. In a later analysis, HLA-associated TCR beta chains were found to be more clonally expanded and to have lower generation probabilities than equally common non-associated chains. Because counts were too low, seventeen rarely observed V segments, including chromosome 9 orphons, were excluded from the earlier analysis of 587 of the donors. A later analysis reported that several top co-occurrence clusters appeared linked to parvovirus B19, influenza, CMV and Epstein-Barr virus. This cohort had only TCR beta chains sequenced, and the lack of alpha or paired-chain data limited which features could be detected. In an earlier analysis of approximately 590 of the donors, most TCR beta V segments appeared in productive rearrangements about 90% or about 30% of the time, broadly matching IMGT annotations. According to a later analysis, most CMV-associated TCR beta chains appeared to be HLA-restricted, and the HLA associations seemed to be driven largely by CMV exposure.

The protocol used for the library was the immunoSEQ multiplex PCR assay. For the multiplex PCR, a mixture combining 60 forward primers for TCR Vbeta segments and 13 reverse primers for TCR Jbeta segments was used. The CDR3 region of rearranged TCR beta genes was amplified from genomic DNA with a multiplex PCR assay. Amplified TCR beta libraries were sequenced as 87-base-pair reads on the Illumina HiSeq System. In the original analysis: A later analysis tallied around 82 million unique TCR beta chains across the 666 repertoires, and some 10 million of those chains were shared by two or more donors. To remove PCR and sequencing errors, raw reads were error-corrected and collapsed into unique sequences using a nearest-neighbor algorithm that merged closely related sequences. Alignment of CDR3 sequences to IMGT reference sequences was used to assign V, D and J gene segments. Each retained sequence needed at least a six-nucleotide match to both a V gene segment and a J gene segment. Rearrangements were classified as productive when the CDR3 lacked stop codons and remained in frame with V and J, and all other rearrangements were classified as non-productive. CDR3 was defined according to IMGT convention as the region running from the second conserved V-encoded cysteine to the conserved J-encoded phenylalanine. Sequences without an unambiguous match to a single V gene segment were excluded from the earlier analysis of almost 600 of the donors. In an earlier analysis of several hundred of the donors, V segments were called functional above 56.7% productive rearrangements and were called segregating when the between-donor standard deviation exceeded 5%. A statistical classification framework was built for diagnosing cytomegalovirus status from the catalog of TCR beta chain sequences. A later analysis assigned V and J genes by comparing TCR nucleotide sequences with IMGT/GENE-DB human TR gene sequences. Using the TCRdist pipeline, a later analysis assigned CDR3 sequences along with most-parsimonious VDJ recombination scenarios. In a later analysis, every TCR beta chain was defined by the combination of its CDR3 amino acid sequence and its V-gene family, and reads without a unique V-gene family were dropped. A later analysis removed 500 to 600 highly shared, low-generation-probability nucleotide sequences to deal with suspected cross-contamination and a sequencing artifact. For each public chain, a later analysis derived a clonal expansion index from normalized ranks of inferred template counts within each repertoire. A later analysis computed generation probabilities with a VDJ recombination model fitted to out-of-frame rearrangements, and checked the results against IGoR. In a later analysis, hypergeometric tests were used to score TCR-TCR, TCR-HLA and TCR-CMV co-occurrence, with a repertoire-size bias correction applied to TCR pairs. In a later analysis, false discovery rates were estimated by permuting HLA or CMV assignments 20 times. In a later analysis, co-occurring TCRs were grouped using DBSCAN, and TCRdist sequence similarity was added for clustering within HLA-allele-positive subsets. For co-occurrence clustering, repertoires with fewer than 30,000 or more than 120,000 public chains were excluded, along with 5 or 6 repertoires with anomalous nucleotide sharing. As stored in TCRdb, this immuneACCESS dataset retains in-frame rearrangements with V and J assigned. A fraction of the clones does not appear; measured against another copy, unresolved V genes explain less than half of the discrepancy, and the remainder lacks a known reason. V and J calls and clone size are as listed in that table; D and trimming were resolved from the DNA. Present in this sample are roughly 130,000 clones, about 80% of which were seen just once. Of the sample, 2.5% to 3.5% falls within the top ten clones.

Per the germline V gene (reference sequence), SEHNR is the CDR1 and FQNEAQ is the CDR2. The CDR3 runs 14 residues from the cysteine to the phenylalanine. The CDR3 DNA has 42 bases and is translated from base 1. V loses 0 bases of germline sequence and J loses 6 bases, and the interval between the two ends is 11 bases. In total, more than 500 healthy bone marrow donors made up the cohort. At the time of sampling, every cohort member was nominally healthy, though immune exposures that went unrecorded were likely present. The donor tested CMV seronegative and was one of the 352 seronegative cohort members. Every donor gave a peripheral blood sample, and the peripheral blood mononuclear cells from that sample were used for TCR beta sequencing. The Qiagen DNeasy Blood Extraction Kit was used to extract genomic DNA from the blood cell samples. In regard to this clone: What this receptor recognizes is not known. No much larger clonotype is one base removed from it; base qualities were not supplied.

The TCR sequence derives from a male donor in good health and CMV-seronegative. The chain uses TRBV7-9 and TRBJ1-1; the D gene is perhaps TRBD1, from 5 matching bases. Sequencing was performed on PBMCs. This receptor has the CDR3 CASSLAQGRPEAFF. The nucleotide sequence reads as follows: TGTGCCAGCAGCTTAGCGCAGGGTCGGCCTGAAGCTTTCTTT.